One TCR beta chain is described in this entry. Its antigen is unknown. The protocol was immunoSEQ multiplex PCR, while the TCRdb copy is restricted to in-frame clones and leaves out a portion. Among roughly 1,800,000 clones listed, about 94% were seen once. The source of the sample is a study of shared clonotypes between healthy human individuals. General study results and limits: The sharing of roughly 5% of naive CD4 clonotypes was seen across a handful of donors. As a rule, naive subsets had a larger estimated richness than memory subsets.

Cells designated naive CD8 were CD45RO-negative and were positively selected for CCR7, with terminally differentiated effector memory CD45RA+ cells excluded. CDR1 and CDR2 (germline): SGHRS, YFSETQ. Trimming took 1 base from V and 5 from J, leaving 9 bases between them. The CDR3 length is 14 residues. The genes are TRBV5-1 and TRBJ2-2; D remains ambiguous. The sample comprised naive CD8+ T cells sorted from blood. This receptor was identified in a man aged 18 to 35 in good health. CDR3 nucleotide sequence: TGCGCCAGCAGCTTGTACTTCGGAACCGGGGAGCTGTTTTTT. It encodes CASSLYFGTGELFF.